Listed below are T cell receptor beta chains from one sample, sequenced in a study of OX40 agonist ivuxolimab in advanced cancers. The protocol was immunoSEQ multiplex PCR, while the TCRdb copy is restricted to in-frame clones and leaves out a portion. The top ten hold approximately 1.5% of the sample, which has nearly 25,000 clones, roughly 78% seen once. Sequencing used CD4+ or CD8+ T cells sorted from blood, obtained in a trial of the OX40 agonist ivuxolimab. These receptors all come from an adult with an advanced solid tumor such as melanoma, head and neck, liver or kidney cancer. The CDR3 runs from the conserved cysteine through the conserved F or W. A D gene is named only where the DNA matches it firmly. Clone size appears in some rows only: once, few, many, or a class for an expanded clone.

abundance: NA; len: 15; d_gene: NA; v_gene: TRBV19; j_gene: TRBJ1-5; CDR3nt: TGTGCCAGTAGTATAGTGCCGGGTAGCAATCAGCCCCAGCATTTT; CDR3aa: CASSIVPGSNQPQHF
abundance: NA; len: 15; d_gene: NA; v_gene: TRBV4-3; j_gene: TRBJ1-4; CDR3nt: TGCGCCAGCAGCCAAGTCGGGCAGGGACGGGAAAAACTGTTTTTT; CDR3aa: CASSQVGQGREKLFF
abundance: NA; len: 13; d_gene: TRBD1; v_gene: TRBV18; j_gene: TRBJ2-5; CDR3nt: TGTGCCAGCTCGGGACAGGGGACGGAGACCCAGTACTTC; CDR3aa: CASSGQGTETQYF
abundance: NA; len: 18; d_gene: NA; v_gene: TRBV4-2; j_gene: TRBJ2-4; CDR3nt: TGTGCCAGCAGCCAAGAGAGCGGGCAGGGAGTAGCCAAAAACATTCAGTACTTC; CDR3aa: CASSQESGQGVAKNIQYF
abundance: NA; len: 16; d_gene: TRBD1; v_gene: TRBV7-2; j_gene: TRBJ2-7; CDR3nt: TGTGCCAGCAGCTTAGCAGGGGGCCGGAGCTCCTACGAGCAGTACTTC; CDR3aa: CASSLAGGRSSYEQYF
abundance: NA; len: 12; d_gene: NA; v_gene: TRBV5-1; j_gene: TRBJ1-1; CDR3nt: TGCGCCAGCAGCTTGGCCGGGGATGAAGCTTTCTTT; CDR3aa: CASSLAGDEAFF
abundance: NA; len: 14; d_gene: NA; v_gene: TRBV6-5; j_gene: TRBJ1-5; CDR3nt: TGTGCCAGCAGCCCATTGGACAGCCATCAGCCCCAGCATTTT; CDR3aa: CASSPLDSHQPQHF
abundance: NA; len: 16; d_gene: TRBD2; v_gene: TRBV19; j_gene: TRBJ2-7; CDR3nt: TGTGCCAGTAGTATCCAAGCGGGAGGGCCAGGAAACGAGCAGTACTTC; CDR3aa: CASSIQAGGPGNEQYF
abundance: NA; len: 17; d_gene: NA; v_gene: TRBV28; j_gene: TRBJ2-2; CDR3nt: TGTGCCAGCAGTCCGGCCCCAGGCAGGGGTGACACCGGGGAGCTGTTTTTT; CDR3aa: CASSPAPGRGDTGELFF
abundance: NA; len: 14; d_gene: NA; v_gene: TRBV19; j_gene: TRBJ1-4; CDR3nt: TGTGCCAGTGGGCCCCCGAATACTAATGAAAAACTGTTTTTT; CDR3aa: CASGPPNTNEKLFF
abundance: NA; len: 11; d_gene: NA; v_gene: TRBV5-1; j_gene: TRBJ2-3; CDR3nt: TGCGCCAGCAGTCACGGCGATACGCAGTATTTT; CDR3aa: CASSHGDTQYF
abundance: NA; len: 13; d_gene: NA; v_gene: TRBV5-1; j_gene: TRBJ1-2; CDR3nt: TGCGCCAGCACCCCCGGGTCCGCCTATGGCTACACCTTC; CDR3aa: CASTPGSAYGYTF
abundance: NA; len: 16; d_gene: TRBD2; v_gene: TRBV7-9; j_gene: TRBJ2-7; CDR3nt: TGTGCCAGCAGCTTAGGACGAAGCGGGAGTGGGTACGAGCAGTACTTC; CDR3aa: CASSLGRSGSGYEQYF
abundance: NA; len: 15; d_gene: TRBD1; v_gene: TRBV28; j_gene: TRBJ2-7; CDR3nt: TGTGCCAGCAGTTTTCCCTACAGGGGGCATTACGAGCAGTACTTC; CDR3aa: CASSFPYRGHYEQYF
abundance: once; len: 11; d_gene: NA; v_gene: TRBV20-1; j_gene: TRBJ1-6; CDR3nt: TGCAGTGCTAGTTTGGGTTCACCCCTCCACTTT; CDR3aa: CSASLGSPLHF
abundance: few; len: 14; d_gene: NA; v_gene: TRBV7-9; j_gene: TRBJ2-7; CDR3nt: TGTGCCAGCAGCTTGACAGGAGCCACCTACGAGCAGTACTTC; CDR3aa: CASSLTGATYEQYF
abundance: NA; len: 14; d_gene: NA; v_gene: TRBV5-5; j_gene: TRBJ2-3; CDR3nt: TGTGCCAGCAGCCACACTGGAACCACAGATACGCAGTATTTT; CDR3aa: CASSHTGTTDTQYF
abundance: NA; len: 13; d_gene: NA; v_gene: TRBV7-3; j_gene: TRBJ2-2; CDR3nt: TGTGCCAGCAGCTTCCAGGTCACCGGGGAGCTGTTTTTT; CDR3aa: CASSFQVTGELFF
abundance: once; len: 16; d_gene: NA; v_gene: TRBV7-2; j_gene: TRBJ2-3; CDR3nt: TGTGCCAGCAGCTTAGCAGCCAGGGGAGGGGTAGATACGCAGTATTTT; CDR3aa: CASSLAARGGVDTQYF
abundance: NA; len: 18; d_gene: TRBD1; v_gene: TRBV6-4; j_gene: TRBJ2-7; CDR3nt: TGTGCCAGCAGCGACGGGACAGGGAGTCCCTCAAGAGCCTACGAGCAGTACTTC; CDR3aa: CASSDGTGSPSRAYEQYF
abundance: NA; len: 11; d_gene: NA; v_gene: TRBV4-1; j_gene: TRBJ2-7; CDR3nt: TGCGCCAGCAGCAATGGACTAAAGCAGTACTTC; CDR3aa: CASSNGLKQYF
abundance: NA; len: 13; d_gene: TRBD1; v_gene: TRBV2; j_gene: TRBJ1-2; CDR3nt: TGTGCCAGCAATCAAGACAGGGGCCATGGCTACACCTTC; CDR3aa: CASNQDRGHGYTF
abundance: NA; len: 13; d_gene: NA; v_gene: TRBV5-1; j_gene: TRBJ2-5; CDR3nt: TGCGCCAGCAGCTCCAATTTCGGAGAGACCCAGTACTTC; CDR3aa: CASSSNFGETQYF
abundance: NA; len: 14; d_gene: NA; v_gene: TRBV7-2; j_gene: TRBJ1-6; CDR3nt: TGTGCCAGCAGCTTAGGACTCACTAATTCACCCCTCCACTTT; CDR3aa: CASSLGLTNSPLHF
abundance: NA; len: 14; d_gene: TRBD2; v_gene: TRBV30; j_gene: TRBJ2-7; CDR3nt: TGTGCCCGATCCGGGACTAGCGGGAGAAGCGAGCAGTACTTC; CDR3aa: CARSGTSGRSEQYF
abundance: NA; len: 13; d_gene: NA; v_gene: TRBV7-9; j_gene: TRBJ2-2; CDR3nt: TGTGCCAGCAGAGACGGCGGGACATCTGAGCTGTTTTTT; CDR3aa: CASRDGGTSELFF
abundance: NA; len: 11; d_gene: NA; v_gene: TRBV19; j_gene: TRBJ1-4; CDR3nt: TGTGCCAGTAGTGGACATGATCTACTGTTTTTT; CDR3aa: CASSGHDLLFF
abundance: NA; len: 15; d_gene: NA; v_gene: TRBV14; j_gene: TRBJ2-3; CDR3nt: TGTGCCAGCAGCCAAGATTGGGGGCCTATGAATACGCAGTATTTT; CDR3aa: CASSQDWGPMNTQYF
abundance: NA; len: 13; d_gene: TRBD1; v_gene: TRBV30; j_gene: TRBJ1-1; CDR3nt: TGTGCCTGGAAGGGACAGGGGTTTACTGAAGCTTTCTTT; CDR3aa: CAWKGQGFTEAFF
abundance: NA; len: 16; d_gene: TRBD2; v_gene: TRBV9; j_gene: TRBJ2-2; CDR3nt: TGTGCCAGCAGCGTAGATGTCCTAGCGGGAAAAGGGGAGCTGTTTTTT; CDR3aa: CASSVDVLAGKGELFF